The clone carrying this T cell receptor beta chain was picked up a small number of times. What it recognizes is unknown. TCRdb reprocessed the 5' RACE reads via MiXCR and lists one record per CDR3 protein. The sample has under 250,000 distinct CDR3 sequences, just over 15% seen once. Trimming removed 4 bases from V and 7 bases from J; junction bases left unmatched: 7. Germline CDR1 and CDR2: LGHNA and YNFKEQ. The CDR3 has 14 amino acids. The entry originates in a study of T-cell memory formation after mild COVID-19. Whole-study results and caveats: Clones contracting over day 15 to 85 were CD4/CD8 balanced, with later expanders leaning CD4+.

The sample was PBMCs or a T cell subset sorted from them (not recorded which). The receptor was isolated from an adult woman who had mild COVID-19 (a few samples of this study predate the infection). Cell type and time point are not known. The V and J genes are TRBV4-2 and TRBJ1-5; the match to TRBD1 covers 7 bases. In DNA form, the CDR3 reads TGTGCCAGCAGCCTCGACAGGGCGGACCAGCCCCAGCATTTT. Translated: CASSLDRADQPQHF.